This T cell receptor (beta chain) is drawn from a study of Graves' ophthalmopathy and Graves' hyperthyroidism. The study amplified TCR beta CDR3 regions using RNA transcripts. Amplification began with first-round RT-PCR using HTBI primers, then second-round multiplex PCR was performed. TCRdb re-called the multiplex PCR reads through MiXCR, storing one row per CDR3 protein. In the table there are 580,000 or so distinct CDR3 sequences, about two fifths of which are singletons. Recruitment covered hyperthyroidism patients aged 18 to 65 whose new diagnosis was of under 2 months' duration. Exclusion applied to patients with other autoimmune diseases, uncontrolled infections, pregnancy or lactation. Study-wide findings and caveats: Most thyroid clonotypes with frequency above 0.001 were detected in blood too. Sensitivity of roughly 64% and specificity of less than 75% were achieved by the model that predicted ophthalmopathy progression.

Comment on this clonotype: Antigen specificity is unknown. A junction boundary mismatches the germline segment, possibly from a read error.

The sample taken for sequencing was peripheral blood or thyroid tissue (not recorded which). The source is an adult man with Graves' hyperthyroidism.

The CDR3 region has the DNA TGTGCCAGCAGTGAAATGGGGACCTACGAGACCCAGTACTTC. It codes for CASSEMGTYETQYF. The V and J genes are TRBV10-3 and TRBJ2-5; tentatively, D is TRBD1 or TRBD2 (5 bases each). This CDR3 is built from 14 residues. Germline-derived CDR1 and CDR2 are ENHRY and SYGVKD.